This T cell receptor (beta chain) stems from a study of T cell responses to AZD1222 COVID-19 vaccine. General study results and limits: Every sample of the repertoires postdated the peak T cell response. Most donors were white British, females outnumbered males, and clonal diversity was possibly underestimated.

With V trimmed by 0 bases and J by 5 bases, 3 bases remained unmatched. The CDR3 sequence is 15 residues long. CDR1 SGDLS and CDR2 YYNGEE come from the germline V gene. Data came from immunoSEQ multiplex PCR; TCRdb stores just in-frame clones and leaves some out. Among under 150,000 clones listed, less than 95% were seen once. This clone was counted a single time. Its matching antigen is unknown. The sample here was peripheral blood, taken on day 0 of AZD1222 vaccination. This TCR derives from an adult in good health. This chain connects TRBV9 to TRBJ2-5, with 11 bases that match TRBD2. This CDR3 is CASSVGLAGRETQYF. The CDR3 region has the DNA TGTGCCAGCAGCGTAGGACTAGCGGGAAGGGAGACCCAGTACTTC.